Sequencing of this T cell receptor beta chain was carried out in a study of blood T cell repertoires in COVID-19. Turning to the study itself: PBMCs, B-cell-depleted T cells, or T cells provided the cDNA or gDNA that made up the material.

V shed 2 bases and J 7 bases; nucleotides not matched to a gene: 3. Germline lookup yields CDR1 MNHEY and CDR2 SVGEGT. CDR3 size: 14 residues. Method: immunoSEQ multiplex PCR; TCRdb's copy keeps in-frame clones and lacks some. The sample shows 250,000 to 350,000 clones, roughly 90% of them seen only once. The Seattle patients joined while their infection was active and were tracked longitudinally afterward. Sequenced sample: peripheral blood. The chain is built from TRBV6-2 or TRBV6-3 and TRBJ1-2; 11 bases fit TRBD1. The receptor comes from a woman aged 25-40 years with COVID-19, enrolled during active disease. CDR3 residues: CASSYGDRGFGYTF. Written as DNA, the CDR3 is TGTGCCAGCAGTTACGGGGACAGGGGGTTTGGCTACACCTTC.